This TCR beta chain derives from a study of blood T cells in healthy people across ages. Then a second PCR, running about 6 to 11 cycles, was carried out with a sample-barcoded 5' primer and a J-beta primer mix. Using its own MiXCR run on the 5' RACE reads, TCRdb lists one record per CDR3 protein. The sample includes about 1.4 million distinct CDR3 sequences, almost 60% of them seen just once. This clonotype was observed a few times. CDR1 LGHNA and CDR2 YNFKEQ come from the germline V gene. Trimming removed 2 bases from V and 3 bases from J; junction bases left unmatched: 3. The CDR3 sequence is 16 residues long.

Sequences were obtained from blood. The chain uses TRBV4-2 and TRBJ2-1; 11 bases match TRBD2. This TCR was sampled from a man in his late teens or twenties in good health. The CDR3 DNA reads TGTGCCAGCAGCCAAACTAGCGGGAGTCTCTACAATGAGCAGTTCTTC. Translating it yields CASSQTSGSLYNEQFF.